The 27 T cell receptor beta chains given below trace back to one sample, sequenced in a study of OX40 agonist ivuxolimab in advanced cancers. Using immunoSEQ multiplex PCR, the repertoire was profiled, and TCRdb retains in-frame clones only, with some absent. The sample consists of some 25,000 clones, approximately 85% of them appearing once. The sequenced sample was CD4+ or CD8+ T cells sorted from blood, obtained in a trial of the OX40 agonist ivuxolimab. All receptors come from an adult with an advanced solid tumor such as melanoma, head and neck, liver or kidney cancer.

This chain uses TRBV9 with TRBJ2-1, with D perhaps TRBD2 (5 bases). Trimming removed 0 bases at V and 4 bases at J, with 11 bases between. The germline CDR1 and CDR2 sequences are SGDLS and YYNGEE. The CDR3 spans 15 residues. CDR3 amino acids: CASSVVPSTYNEQFF. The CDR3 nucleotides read TGTGCCAGCAGCGTAGTCCCTAGCACGTACAATGAGCAGTTCTTC.

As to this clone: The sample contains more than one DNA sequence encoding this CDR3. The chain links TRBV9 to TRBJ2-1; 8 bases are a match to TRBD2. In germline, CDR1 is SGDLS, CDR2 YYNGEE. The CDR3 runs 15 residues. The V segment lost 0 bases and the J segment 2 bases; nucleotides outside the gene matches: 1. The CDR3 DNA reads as TGTGCCAGCAGCGTAGCGGGGGGGACCTACAATGAGCAGTTCTTC. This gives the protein CASSVAGGTYNEQFF.

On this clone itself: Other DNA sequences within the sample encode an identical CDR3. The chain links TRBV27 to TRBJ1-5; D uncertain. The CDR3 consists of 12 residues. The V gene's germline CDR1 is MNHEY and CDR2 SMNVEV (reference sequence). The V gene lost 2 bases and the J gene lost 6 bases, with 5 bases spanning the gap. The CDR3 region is CASSLGGQPQHF. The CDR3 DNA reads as TGTGCCAGCAGTTTAGGCGGTCAGCCCCAGCATTTT.

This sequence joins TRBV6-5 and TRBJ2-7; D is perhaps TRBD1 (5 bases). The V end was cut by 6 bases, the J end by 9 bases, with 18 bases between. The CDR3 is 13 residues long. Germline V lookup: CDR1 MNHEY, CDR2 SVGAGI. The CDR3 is CASSLNEGQGQYF. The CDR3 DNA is TGTGCCAGCAGCCTAAATGAAGGGCAGGGGCAGTACTTC.

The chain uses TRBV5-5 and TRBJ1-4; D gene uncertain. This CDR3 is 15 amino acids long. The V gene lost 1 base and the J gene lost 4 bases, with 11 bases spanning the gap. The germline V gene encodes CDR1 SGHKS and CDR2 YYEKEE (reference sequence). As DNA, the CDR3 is TGTGCCAGCAGCTTGTGGGCAGGTGTTAATGAAAAACTGTTTTTT. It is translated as CASSLWAGVNEKLFF.

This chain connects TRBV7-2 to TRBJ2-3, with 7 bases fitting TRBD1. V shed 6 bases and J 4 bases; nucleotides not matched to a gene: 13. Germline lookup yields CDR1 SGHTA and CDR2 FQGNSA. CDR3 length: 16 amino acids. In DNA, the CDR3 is TGTGCCAGCAGAAACAACCGGGACAGTCGCGCAGATACGCAGTATTTT. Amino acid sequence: CASRNNRDSRADTQYF.

CDR3 in DNA: TGTGCCAGTAGTATCGGGACAGGGCTCTACGAGCAGTACTTC. Translated, it gives CASSIGTGLYEQYF. The chain couples TRBV19 to TRBJ2-7, with 9 nucleotides matching TRBD1. The CDR3 has 14 amino acids. V shed 3 bases, J shed 3 bases, and the junction held 3 bases outside the gene matches. From germline, CDR1 is LNHDA and CDR2 SQIVND (reference sequence).

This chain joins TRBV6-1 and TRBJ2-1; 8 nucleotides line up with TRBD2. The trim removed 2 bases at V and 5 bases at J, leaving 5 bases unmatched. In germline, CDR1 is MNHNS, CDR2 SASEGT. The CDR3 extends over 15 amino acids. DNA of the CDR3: TGTGCCAGCAGTGAAATGAGCGGGAGCAACAATGAGCAGTTCTTC. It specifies CASSEMSGSNNEQFF.

The chain's CDR3 is CASSLGTGGYVGYTF. As DNA, the CDR3 is TGTGCCAGCAGCCTCGGGACAGGGGGCTATGTTGGCTACACCTTC. The chain carries TRBV11-2 and TRBJ1-2; TRBD1 matches at 12 bases. The CDR3 is 15 residues long. Germline trimming cut 5 bases from V and 7 bases from J; bases unmatched to any gene: 8. Germline CDR1 reads SGHAT; CDR2 reads FQNNGV.

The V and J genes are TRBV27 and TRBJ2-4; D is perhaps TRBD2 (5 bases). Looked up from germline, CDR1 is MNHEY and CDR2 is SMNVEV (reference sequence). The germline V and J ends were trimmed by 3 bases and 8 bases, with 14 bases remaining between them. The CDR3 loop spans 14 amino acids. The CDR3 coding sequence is TGTGCCAGCAGTTTTGGAATGTTGGAGGACATTCAGTACTTC. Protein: CASSFGMLEDIQYF.

The CDR3 coding sequence is TGTGCCAGTTACTCTGGGGCCAACGTCCTGACTTTC. Translated: CASYSGANVLTF. The chain combines TRBV2 with TRBJ2-6; D is unclear. This CDR3 contains 12 residues. Trimming took 9 bases from V and 0 from J, leaving 3 bases between them. The germline V gene has CDR1 SNHLY and CDR2 FYNNEI.

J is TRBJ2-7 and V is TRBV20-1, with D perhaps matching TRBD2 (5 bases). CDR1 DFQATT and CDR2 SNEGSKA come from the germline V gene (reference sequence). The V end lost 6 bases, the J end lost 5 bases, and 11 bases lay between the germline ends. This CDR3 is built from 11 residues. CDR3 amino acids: CSARPGNEQYF. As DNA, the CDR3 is TGCAGTGCCCGACCGGGGAACGAGCAGTACTTC.

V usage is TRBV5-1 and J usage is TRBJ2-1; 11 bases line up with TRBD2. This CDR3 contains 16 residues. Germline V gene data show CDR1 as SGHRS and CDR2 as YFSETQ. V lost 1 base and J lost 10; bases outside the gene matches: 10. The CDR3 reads CASSLKRTSGSPEQFF. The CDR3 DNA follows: TGCGCCAGCAGCTTGAAACGGACTAGCGGGTCTCCGGAGCAGTTCTTC.

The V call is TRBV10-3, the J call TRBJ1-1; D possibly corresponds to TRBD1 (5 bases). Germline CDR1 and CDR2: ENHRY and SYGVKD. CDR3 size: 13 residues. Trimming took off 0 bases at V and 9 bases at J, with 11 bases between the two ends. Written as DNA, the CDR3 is TGTGCCATCAGTGAGTCTGACGGGGCCCAAGCTTTCTTT. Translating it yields CAISESDGAQAFF.

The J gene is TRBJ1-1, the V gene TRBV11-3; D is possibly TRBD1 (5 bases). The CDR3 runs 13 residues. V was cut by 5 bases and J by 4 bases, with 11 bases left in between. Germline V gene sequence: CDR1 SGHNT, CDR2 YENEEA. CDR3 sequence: CASSLGGFTEAFF. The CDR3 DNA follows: TGTGCCAGCAGCCTCGGGGGTTTCACTGAAGCTTTCTTT.

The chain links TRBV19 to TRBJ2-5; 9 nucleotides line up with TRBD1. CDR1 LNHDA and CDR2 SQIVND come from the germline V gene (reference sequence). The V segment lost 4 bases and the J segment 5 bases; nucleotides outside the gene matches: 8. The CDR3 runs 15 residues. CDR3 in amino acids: CASSTSPGTGETQYF. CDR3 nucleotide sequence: TGTGCCAGTAGTACCTCCCCCGGGACAGGGGAGACCCAGTACTTC. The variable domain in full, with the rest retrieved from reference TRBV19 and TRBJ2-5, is DGGITQSPKYLFRKEGQNVTLSCEQNLNHDAMYWYRQDPGQGLRLIYYSQIVNDFQKGDIAEGYSVSREKKESFPLTVTSAQKNPTAFYLCASSTSPGTGETQYFGPGTRLLVL.

The CDR3 coding sequence is TGTGCCAGCACCCCTGCGGGGGCGAGGACCGGGGAGCTGTTTTTT. Translating gives CASTPAGARTGELFF. V gene TRBV14 combines with J gene TRBJ2-2, with TRBD2 as a possible D gene (7 bases). The CDR3 extends over 15 amino acids. The ends were cut back, 7 bases at V and 5 bases at J, with 17 bases in the middle. Germline lookup yields CDR1 SGHDN and CDR2 FVKESK.

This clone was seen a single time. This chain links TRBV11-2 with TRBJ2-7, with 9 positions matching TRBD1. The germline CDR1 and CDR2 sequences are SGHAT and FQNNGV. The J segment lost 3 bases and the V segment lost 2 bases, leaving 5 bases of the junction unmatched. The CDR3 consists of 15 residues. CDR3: CASSLLRTGVYEQYF. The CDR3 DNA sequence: TGTGCCAGCAGCTTACTTCGGACAGGGGTCTACGAGCAGTACTTC. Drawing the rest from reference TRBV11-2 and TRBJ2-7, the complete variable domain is EAGVAQSPRYKIIEKRQSVAFWCNPISGHATLYWYQQILGQGPKLLIQFQNNGVVDDSQLPKDRFSAERLKGVDSTLKIQPAKLEDSAVYLCASSLLRTGVYEQYFGPGTRLTVT.

CDR3 in amino acids: CAISPGLADTYEQYF. The DNA of the CDR3 is TGTGCCATCAGTCCAGGACTAGCGGACACCTACGAGCAGTACTTC. The rearrangement links TRBV10-3 to TRBJ2-7; TRBD2 matches at 10 bases. The CDR3 is made up of 15 amino acids. CDR1 and CDR2 (germline): ENHRY, SYGVKD. V was pared by 5 bases and J by 2 bases, with 6 bases of the junction left unmatched.

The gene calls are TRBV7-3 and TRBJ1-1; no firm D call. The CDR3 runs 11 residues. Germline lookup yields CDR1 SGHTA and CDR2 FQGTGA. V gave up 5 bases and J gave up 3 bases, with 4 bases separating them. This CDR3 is CASSPYTEAFF. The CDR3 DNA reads TGTGCCAGCAGCCCATACACTGAAGCTTTCTTT.

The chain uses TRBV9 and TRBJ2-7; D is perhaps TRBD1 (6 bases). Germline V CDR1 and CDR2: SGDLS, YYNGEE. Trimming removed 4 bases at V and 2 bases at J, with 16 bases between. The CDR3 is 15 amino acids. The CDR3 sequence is CASSHRGGSTYEQYF. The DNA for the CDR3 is TGTGCCAGCAGCCATCGTGGGGGCTCAACCTACGAGCAGTACTTC.

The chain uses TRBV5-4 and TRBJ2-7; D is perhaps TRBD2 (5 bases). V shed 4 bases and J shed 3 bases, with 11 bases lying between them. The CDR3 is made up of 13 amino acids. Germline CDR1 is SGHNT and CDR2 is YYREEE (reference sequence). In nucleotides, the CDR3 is TGTGCCAGCAGCCTCGGACGGGACTACGAGCAGTACTTC. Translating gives CASSLGRDYEQYF.

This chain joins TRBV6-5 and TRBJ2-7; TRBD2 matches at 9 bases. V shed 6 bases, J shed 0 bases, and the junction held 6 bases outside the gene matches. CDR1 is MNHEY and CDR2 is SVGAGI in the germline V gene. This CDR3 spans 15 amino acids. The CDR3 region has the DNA TGTGCCAGCAGGCCTTGGACTAGCGACTCCTACGAGCAGTACTTC. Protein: CASRPWTSDSYEQYF.

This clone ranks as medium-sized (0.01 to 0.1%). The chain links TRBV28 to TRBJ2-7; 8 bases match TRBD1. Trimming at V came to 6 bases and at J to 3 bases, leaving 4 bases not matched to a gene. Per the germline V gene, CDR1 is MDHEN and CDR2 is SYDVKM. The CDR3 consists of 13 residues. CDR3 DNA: TGTGCCAGCAGACTAACAGGGGGCTACGAGCAGTACTTC. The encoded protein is CASRLTGGYEQYF.

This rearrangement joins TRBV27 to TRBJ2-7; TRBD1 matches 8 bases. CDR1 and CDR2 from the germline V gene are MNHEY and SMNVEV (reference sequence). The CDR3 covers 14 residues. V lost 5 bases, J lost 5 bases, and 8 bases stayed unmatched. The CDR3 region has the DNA TGTGCCAGCAGTCCACGACAGGGGAGCCACGAGCAGTACTTC. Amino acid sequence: CASSPRQGSHEQYF.

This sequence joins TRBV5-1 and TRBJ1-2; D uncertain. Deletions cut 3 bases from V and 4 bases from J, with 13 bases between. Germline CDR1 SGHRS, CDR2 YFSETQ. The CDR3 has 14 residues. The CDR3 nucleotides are TGCGCCAGCAGCTCGGAGCGGCCCCTCTATGGCTACACCTTC. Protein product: CASSSERPLYGYTF.

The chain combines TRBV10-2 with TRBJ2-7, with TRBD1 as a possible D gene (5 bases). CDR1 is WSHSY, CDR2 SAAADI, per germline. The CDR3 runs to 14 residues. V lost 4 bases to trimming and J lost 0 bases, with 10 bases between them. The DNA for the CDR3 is TGCGCCAGCAGTGTTGCAGGGAACTCCTACGAGCAGTACTTC. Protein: CASSVAGNSYEQYF.